This TCR beta chain is from a study of blood T cell repertoires in COVID-19. Overall study context: Donors in the United States, Italy and Spain gave samples during acute or convalescent COVID-19.

The CDR3 loop spans 14 amino acids. Germline CDR1 reads MNHNS; CDR2 reads SASEGT. Trimming cost V 1 base and J 5 bases, with 10 bases left between them. Per the authors' pipeline: Reference gene primer amplification in the assay estimated nucleated cell counts. Clones were sequenced by immunoSEQ multiplex PCR, and TCRdb holds only the in-frame ones, with some missing. V, J and clone size were drawn from that table, and D and trimming were deduced from the DNA. The sample holds roughly 390,000 clones; about 89% are singletons and the top ten take more than 9%. The genes are TRBV6-1 and TRBJ2-3, with D possibly TRBD2 on 5 matching bases. The sequenced sample was peripheral blood. The clonotype originates from a woman aged 25-40 years with COVID-19, enrolled during active disease. The CDR3 nucleotides read TGTGCCAGCAGTGAAGTGGCAGGAGGAGATACGCAGTATTTT. It specifies CASSEVAGGDTQYF.